The entry below gives a single T cell receptor beta chain sequence along with its context. Its antigen remains unknown. At the DNA level, this CDR3 is encoded by other sequences in the same sample as well. This entry belongs to a study of radiation and T cells in renal cell carcinoma. Study-wide results and limits: Pretreatment tumor biopsies were lacking, so baseline clonotypes are unknown.

Method: immunoSEQ multiplex PCR; TCRdb's copy keeps in-frame clones and lacks some. The sample holds around 130,000 clones, approximately 90% seen once. Sample time point: blood 2 weeks post-SBRT. Treatment described: 15 Gy SBRT to primary tumor, nephrectomy 4 weeks later. The CDR3 is 15 amino acids. Germline CDR1 and CDR2: SGHKS and YYEKEE (reference sequence). Trimming left V 0 bases short and J 0 bases short, with 7 bases between. The starting material was blood, obtained from a patient whose treatment included radiotherapy and nephrectomy. The receptor comes from a woman between 65 and 79 years old with renal cell carcinoma. V is TRBV5-5 and J is TRBJ1-3; D perhaps matches TRBD1 (5 bases). CDR3 DNA sequence: TGTGCCAGCAGCTTGGGCAGGGTCTCTGGAAACACCATATATTTT. It is translated as CASSLGRVSGNTIYF.